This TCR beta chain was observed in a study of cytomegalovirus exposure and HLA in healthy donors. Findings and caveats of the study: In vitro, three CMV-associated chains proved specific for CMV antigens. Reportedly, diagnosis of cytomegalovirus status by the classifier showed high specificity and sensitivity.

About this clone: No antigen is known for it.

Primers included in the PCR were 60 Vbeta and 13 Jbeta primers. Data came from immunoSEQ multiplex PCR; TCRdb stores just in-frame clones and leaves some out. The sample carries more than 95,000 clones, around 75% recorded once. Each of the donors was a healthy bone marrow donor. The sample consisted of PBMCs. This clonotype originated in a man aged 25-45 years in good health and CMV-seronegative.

The CDR3 coding sequence is TGCGCCAGCAGCATGGGACTTCCCAATCAGCCCCAGCATTTT. This translates into CASSMGLPNQPQHF. The V call is TRBV5-1, the J call TRBJ1-5; D possibly corresponds to TRBD1 (5 bases). Looked up from germline, CDR1 is SGHRS and CDR2 is YFSETQ. V shed 4 bases and J shed 3 bases, with 11 bases lying between them. The CDR3 has 14 amino acids.